This TCR beta chain was observed in a study of vaccination and CD4 T cells after COVID-19. Study-level information: For each participant, vaccination comprised two doses of either the BNT162b2 or the mRNA-1273 vaccine.

About this clonotype itself: The antigen is not known.

An Oncomine TCR Beta short-read assay was used to sequence the DNA from cultured CD4+ T cells. TCRdb ran MiXCR on the PCR reads and lists one entry per CDR3 protein. Among roughly 20,000 distinct CDR3 sequences listed, 52% were seen once. CDR1 is WNHNN, CDR2 SYGVQD, per germline (reference sequence). With 4 bases removed from V and 0 bases from J, the gap between germline ends came to 6 bases. CDR3 length equals 13 residues. Sample treatment: roughly 10-day PBMC culture with coronavirus spike peptide pools or control peptides (ViraFEST assay). This receptor was identified in a human donor who had recovered from COVID-19. The specimen was CD4+ T cells from blood, cultured in vitro. The gene calls are TRBV10-1 and TRBJ1-1; D ambiguous. The CDR3: CASSGDVNTEAFF. DNA of the CDR3: TGCGCCAGCAGTGGAGATGTGAACACTGAAGCTTTCTTT.